These 4 T cell receptor beta chains share one sample of origin, sequenced in a study of cytomegalovirus exposure and HLA in healthy donors. PCR employed 60 Vbeta and 13 Jbeta primers. The assay was immunoSEQ multiplex PCR, and TCRdb's table has in-frame clones only and misses some. The sample has 200,000 or so clones; about three quarters are singletons. Sequenced material: PBMCs. The source is a middle-aged man in good health and CMV-seronegative.

The genes are TRBV25-1 and TRBJ1-4, with TRBD1 as a possible D gene (5 bases). Germline CDR1 and CDR2: MGHDK and SYGVNS. CDR3 length: 16 amino acids. V lost 6 bases, J lost 0 bases, and 14 bases lay in between. CDR3 loop: CASSVGPTATNEKLFF. The CDR3 region has the DNA TGTGCCAGCAGCGTGGGGCCCACGGCAACTAATGAAAAACTGTTTTTT.

The chain employs TRBV9 and TRBJ2-1; 11 bases align to TRBD2. Germline V gene sequence: CDR1 SGDLS, CDR2 YYNGEE. The CDR3 is made up of 17 amino acids. J was trimmed by 3 bases and V by 4 bases; bases with no gene match: 9. CDR3 sequence: CASSPRLGLADYNEQFF. For the CDR3, the DNA is TGTGCCAGCAGCCCCCGCCTGGGACTAGCGGACTACAATGAGCAGTTCTTC.

This clone was detected a few times. The chain links TRBV18 to TRBJ1-1; D may be TRBD1 (6 bases). V was shortened by 4 bases and J by 5 bases, with 14 bases between the two germline ends. Germline CDR1 KGHSH, CDR2 LQKENI. The CDR3 runs to 14 residues. The CDR3 nucleotides read TGTGCCAGCTCACTTTCGGGGCAGGGGACTGAAGCTTTCTTT. Translation: CASSLSGQGTEAFF.

This chain uses TRBV6-5 with TRBJ1-4; D not certain. The V end lost 7 bases, the J end lost 2 bases, and 11 bases lay between the germline ends. The CDR3 loop spans 14 amino acids. The germline CDR1 and CDR2 sequences are MNHEY and SVGAGI. CDR3 in DNA: TGTGCCAGCACCTCTAGTCCCACTAATGAAAAACTGTTTTTT. Translation: CASTSSPTNEKLFF.